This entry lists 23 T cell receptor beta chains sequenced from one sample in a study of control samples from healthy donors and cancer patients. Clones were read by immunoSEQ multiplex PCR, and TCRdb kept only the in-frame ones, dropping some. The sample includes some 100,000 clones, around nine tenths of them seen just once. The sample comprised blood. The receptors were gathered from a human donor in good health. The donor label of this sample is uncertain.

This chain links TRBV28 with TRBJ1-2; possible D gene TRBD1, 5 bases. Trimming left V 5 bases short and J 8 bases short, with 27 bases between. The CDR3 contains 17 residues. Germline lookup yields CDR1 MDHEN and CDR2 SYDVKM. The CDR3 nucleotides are TGTGCCAGCAGTCCCCCTCCGGGCGGGCCAGGGATGCGGGGCTACACCTTC. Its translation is CASSPPPGGPGMRGYTF.

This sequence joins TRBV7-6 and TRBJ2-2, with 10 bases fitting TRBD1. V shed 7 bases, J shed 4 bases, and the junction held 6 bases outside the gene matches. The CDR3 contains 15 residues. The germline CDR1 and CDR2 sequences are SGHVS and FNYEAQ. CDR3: CASTIGTGVTGELFF. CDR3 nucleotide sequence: TGTGCCAGCACCATTGGGACAGGGGTCACCGGGGAGCTGTTTTTT.

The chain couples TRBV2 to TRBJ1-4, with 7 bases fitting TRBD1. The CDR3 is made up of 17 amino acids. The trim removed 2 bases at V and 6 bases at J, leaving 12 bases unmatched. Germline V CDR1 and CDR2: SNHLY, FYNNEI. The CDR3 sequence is CASSEQGVKSGDEKLFF. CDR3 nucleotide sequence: TGTGCCAGCAGTGAACAGGGGGTTAAGAGCGGGGATGAAAAACTGTTTTTT.

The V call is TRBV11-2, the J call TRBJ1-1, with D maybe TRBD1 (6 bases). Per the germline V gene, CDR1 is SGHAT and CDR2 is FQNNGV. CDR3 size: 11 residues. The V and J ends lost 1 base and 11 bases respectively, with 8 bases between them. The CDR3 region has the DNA TGTGCCAGCAGCTTAGTCAGGGGCGCTTTCTTT. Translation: CASSLVRGAFF.

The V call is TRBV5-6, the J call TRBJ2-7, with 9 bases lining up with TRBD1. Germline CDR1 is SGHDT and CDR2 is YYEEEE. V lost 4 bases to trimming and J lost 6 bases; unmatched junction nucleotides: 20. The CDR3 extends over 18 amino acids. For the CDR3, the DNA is TGTGCCAGCAGCCCGTCCCCATTTCTTGGGACAGGGAGTACCGAGCAGTACTTC. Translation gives CASSPSPFLGTGSTEQYF. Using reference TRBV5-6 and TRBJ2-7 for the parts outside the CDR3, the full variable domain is DAGVTQSPTHLIKTRGQQVTLRCSPKSGHDTVSWYQQALGQGPQFIFQYYEEEERQRGNFPDRFSGHQFPNYSSELNVNALLLGDSALYLCASSPSPFLGTGSTEQYFGPGTRLTVT.

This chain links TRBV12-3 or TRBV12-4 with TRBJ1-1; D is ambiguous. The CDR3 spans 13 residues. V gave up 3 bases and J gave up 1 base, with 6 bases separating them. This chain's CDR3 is CASSFAGNTEAFF. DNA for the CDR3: TGTGCCAGCAGTTTCGCGGGGAACACTGAAGCTTTCTTT.

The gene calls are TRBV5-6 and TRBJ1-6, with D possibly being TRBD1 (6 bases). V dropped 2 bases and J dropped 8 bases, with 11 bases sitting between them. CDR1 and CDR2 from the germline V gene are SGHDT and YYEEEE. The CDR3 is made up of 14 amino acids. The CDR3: CASSFRGADSPLHF. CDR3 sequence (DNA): TGTGCCAGCAGCTTCCGGGGGGCTGATTCACCCCTCCACTTT.

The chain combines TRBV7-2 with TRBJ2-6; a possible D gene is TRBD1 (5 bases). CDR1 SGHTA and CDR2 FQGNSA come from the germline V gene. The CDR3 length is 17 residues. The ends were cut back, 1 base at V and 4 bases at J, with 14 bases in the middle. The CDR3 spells CASSLVAGLTGANVLTF. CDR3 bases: TGTGCCAGCAGCTTAGTCGCAGGGCTTACGGGGGCCAACGTCCTGACTTTC. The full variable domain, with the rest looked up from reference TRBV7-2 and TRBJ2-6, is GAGVSQSPSNKVTEKGKDVELRCDPISGHTALYWYRQSLGQGLEFLIYFQGNSAPDKSGLPSDRFSAERTGGSVSTLTIQRTQQEDSAVYLCASSLVAGLTGANVLTFGAGSRLTVL.

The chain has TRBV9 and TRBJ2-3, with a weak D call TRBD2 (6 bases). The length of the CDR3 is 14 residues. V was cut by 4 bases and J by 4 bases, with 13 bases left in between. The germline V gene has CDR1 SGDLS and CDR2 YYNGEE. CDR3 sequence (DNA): TGTGCCAGCAGCTATCCGGGACTCCCAGATACGCAGTATTTT. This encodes CASSYPGLPDTQYF. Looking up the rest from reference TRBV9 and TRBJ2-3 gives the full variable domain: DSGVTQTPKHLITATGQRVTLRCSPRSGDLSVYWYQQSLDQGLQFLIQYYNGEERAKGNILERFSAQQFPDLHSELNLSSLELGDSALYFCASSYPGLPDTQYFGPGTRLTVL.

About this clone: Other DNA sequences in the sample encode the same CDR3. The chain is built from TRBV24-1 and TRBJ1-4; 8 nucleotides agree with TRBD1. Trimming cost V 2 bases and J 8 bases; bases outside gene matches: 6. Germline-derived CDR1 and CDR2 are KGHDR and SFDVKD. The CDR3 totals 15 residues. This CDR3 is CATSDSGTGREKLFF. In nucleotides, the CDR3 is TGTGCCACCAGTGATTCTGGGACAGGACGAGAAAAACTGTTTTTT.

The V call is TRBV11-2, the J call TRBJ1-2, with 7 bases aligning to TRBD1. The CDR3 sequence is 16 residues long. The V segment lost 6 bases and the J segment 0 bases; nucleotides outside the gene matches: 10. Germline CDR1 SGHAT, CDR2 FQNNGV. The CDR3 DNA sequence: TGTGCCAGCAGTTCTTCCTGGACAGGAGCTAACTATGGCTACACCTTC. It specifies CASSSSWTGANYGYTF.

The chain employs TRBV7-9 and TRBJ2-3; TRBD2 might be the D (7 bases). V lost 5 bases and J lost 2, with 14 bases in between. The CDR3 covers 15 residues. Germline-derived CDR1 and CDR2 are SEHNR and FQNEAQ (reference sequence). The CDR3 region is CASSPRGGTTDTQYF. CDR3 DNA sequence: TGTGCCAGCAGCCCTAGGGGGGGAACCACAGATACGCAGTATTTT.

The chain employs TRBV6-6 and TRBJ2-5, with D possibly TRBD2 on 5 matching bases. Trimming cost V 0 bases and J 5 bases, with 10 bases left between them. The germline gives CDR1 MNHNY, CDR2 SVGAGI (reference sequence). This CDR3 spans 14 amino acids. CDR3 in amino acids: CASSYSGSGETQYF. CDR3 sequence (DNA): TGTGCCAGCAGTTACTCGGGGTCGGGGGAGACCCAGTACTTC.

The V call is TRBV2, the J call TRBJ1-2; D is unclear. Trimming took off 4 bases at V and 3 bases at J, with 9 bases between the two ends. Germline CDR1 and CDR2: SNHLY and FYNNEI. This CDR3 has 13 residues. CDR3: CASSASRDYGYTF. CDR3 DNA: TGTGCCAGCAGTGCTTCAAGGGACTATGGCTACACCTTC.

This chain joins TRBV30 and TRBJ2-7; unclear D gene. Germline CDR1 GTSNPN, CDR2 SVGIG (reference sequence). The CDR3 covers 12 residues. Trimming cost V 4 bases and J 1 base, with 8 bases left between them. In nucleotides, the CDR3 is TGTGCCTGGACTGGTGGATCCTACGAGCAGTACTTC. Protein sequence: CAWTGGSYEQYF.

The CDR3 bases are TGTGCCAGCAGTTCCCTAACCGGGGAGCTGTTTTTT. It encodes CASSSLTGELFF. V gene TRBV12-3 or TRBV12-4 combines with J gene TRBJ2-2; no firm D call. The CDR3 covers 12 residues. The V end lost 4 bases, the J end lost 5 bases, and 5 bases lay between the germline ends.

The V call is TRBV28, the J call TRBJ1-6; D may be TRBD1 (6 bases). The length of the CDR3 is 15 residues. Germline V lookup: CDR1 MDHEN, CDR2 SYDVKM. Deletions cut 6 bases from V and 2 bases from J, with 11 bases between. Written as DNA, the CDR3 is TGTGCCAGCAGGGTAGGGGGTGCCTATAATTCACCCCTCCACTTT. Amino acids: CASRVGGAYNSPLHF.

The CDR3 DNA follows: TGCGCCAGCAGCTTGGGACACGGCGGTTCACCCCTCCACTTT. Its protein product is CASSLGHGGSPLHF. The V gene is TRBV5-1, the J gene TRBJ1-6; no clear D gene. The length of the CDR3 is 14 residues. Trimming cost V 0 bases and J 9 bases, with 10 bases left between them. Germline V gene sequence: CDR1 SGHRS, CDR2 YFSETQ. Filled out from reference TRBV5-1 and TRBJ1-6, the complete variable domain reads KAGVTQTPRYLIKTRGQQVTLSCSPISGHRSVSWYQQTPGQGLQFLFEYFSETQRNKGNFPGRFSGRQFSNSRSEMNVSTLELGDSALYLCASSLGHGGSPLHFGNGTRLTVT.

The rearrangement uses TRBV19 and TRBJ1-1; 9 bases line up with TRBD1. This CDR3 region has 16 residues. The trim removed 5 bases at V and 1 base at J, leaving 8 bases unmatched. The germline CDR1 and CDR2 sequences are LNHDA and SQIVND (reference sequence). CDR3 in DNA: TGTGCCAGTAGTGTGGTAGGACAGGGGAAGAACACTGAAGCTTTCTTT. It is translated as CASSVVGQGKNTEAFF. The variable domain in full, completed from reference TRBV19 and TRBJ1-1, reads DGGITQSPKYLFRKEGQNVTLSCEQNLNHDAMYWYRQDPGQGLRLIYYSQIVNDFQKGDIAEGYSVSREKKESFPLTVTSAQKNPTAFYLCASSVVGQGKNTEAFFGQGTRLTVV.

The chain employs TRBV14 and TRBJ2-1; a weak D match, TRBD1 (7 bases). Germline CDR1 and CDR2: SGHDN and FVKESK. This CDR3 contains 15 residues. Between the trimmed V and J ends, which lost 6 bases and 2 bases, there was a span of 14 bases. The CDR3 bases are TGTGCCAGCAGTGGACAGGACTATCCCTACAATGAGCAGTTCTTC. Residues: CASSGQDYPYNEQFF.

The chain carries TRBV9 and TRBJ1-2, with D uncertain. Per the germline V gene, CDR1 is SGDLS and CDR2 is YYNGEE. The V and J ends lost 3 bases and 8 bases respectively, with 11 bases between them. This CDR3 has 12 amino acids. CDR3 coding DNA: TGTGCCAGCAGCGGAATACGGGTAGGCTACACCTTC. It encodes CASSGIRVGYTF. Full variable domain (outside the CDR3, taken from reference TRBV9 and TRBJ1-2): DSGVTQTPKHLITATGQRVTLRCSPRSGDLSVYWYQQSLDQGLQFLIQYYNGEERAKGNILERFSAQQFPDLHSELNLSSLELGDSALYFCASSGIRVGYTFGSGTRLTVV.

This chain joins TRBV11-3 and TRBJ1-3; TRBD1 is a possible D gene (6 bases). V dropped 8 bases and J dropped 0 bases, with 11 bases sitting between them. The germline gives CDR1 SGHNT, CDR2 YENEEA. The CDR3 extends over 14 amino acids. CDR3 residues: CASSDRSSGNTIYF. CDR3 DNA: TGTGCCAGCTCGGACAGAAGCTCTGGAAACACCATATATTTT.

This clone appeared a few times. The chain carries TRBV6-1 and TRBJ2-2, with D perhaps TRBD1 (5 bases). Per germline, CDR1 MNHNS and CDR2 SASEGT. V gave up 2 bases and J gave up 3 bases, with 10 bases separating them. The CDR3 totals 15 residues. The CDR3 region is CASSEPRVDTGELFF. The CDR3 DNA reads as TGTGCCAGCAGTGAACCCAGGGTGGACACCGGGGAGCTGTTTTTT.